The next 16 T cell receptor beta chains were all read from a single sample in a study of early T cells in non-severe SARS-CoV-2 infection (dated by TCRdb to 2020 to 2023). Libraries were built with 5' RACE. Sequencing relied on a NextSeq 500. Through fastp at Q25 and MiXCR, TCRdb rebuilt clones from the public reads, retaining in-frame beta chains. Records with the same CDR3 protein are collapsed into one entry carrying the most frequent genes and DNA. The sample table shows roughly 86,000 distinct CDR3 sequences, and about 14% are seen once. Jointly, the top ten make up under 0.75% of the sample. Material for sequencing was whole blood. The receptor source for this set is an adult who was a healthcare worker with PCR-confirmed SARS-CoV-2 infection or an uninfected control (not recorded which).

The V and J genes are TRBV12-3 or TRBV12-4 and TRBJ2-2, with 9 bases that match TRBD1. V lost 4 bases and J lost 5; bases outside the gene matches: 5. This CDR3 contains 15 residues. The CDR3: CASSYDRGWTGELFF. The CDR3 DNA reads TGTGCCAGCAGTTATGACAGGGGGTGGACCGGGGAGCTGTTTTTT.

This clonotype occurred a few times. The chain has TRBV2 and TRBJ2-1, with a tentative D call TRBD2 (6 bases). Germline CDR1 SNHLY, CDR2 FYNNEI. Trimming took off 8 bases at V and 3 bases at J, with 11 bases between the two ends. There are 13 residues in the CDR3. This CDR3 is CASGGGFYNEQFF. In DNA, the CDR3 is TGTGCCAGCGGTGGGGGGTTCTACAATGAGCAGTTCTTC.

V usage is TRBV3-1 and J usage is TRBJ1-2, with 7 nucleotides matching TRBD1. V lost 9 bases, J lost 4 bases, and 2 bases stayed unmatched. The germline V gene encodes CDR1 LGHDT and CDR2 YNNKEL (reference sequence). The CDR3 runs to 11 residues. The chain's CDR3 is CASQGVYGYTF. For the CDR3, the DNA is TGTGCCAGTCAGGGGGTCTATGGCTACACCTTC.

The chain joins TRBV19 to TRBJ1-4, with unresolved D. CDR1 LNHDA and CDR2 SQIVND come from the germline V gene (reference sequence). The ends were cut back, 5 bases at V and 8 bases at J, with 15 bases in the middle. CDR3 length equals 14 residues. CDR3 sequence: CASSGRRVFEKLFF. In DNA, the CDR3 is TGTGCCAGTAGTGGTAGAAGGGTCTTCGAAAAACTGTTTTTT.

This clonotype was counted between two and nine times. This chain joins TRBV5-1 and TRBJ2-1, with TRBD1 matching 7 bases. Trimming cost V 4 bases and J 0 bases; bases outside gene matches: 10. This CDR3 region has 17 residues. Germline CDR1 reads SGHRS; CDR2 reads YFSETQ. The CDR3 sequence is CASSRMMDRTSYNEQFF. The CDR3 DNA reads as TGCGCCAGCAGCCGGATGATGGACAGGACCTCCTACAATGAGCAGTTCTTC.

This sequence joins TRBV2 and TRBJ1-5, with 7 bases fitting TRBD1. The length of the CDR3 is 15 residues. Per germline, CDR1 SNHLY and CDR2 FYNNEI. Germline trimming cut 7 bases from V and 11 bases from J; bases unmatched to any gene: 17. This chain's CDR3 is CASNKDRADAGAQHF. The CDR3 DNA sequence: TGTGCCAGCAATAAAGACAGGGCGGATGCCGGGGCCCAGCATTTT. The variable domain in full, with the rest retrieved from reference TRBV2 and TRBJ1-5, is EPEVTQTPSHQVTQMGQEVILRCVPISNHLYFYWYRQILGQKVEFLVSFYNNEISEKSEIFDDQFSVERPDGSNFTLKIRSTKLEDSAMYFCASNKDRADAGAQHFGDGTRLSIL.

This clonotype was recorded many times. The chain employs TRBV28 and TRBJ1-1, with a weak D call TRBD1 (5 bases). This CDR3 contains 14 residues. Germline V gene sequence: CDR1 MDHEN, CDR2 SYDVKM. V was shortened by 6 bases and J by 8 bases, with 19 bases between the two germline ends. The CDR3 here is CASSQRGAREEAFF. CDR3 bases: TGTGCCAGCAGCCAAAGGGGAGCGAGGGAGGAAGCTTTCTTT.

As concerns this clonotype: This clone may be a read error of a much larger clone one base away. The chain combines TRBV5-1 with TRBJ1-6, with a possible D match to TRBD1 (5 bases). CDR3 length: 16 amino acids. Germline CDR1 and CDR2: SGHRS and YFSETQ. V lost 0 bases to trimming and J lost 3 bases, with 10 bases between them. The chain's CDR3 is CASSLDRSYYNSPLHF. In DNA, the CDR3 is TGCGCCAGCAGCTTGGACAGGAGCTACTATAATTCACCCCTCCACTTT.

In its sample, this clonotype was seen many times. The genes are TRBV7-9 and TRBJ1-5, with TRBD1 matching over 7 bases. CDR1 is SEHNR and CDR2 is FQNEAQ in the germline V gene (reference sequence). The CDR3 is 15 residues long. V lost 1 base, J lost 9 bases, and 9 bases stayed unmatched. CDR3: CASSLGETGPRPQHF. The CDR3 DNA follows: TGTGCCAGCAGCTTAGGGGAGACAGGGCCCAGGCCCCAGCATTTT.

V and J are TRBV19 and TRBJ1-5, with D hard to call. This CDR3 has 17 amino acids. Trimming removed 4 bases from V and 5 bases from J, with 21 bases in between. Germline CDR1 reads LNHDA; CDR2 reads SQIVND (reference sequence). CDR3 sequence reads: CASSKRRFGVNDQPQHF. CDR3 nucleotides: TGTGCCAGTAGTAAGAGGCGGTTTGGGGTGAACGATCAGCCCCAGCATTTT.

As concerns this clonotype: This may be a read error: a much more frequent sequence differs by one nucleotide. The V call is TRBV24-1, the J call TRBJ2-1; TRBD2 aligns across 15 bases. Germline V lookup: CDR1 KGHDR, CDR2 SFDVKD. The CDR3 contains 15 residues. CDR3 amino acids: CATAGLAGGGNEQSF. The CDR3 DNA sequence: TGTGCCACCGCAGGACTAGCGGGGGGGGGCAATGAGCAGTCCTTC.

This clonotype was counted many times. The chain combines TRBV7-2 with TRBJ1-2; maybe TRBD1 (5 bases). Trimming stripped 2 bases from V and 5 bases from J, with 15 bases between. Germline CDR1 SGHTA, CDR2 FQGNSA. The length of the CDR3 is 15 residues. The CDR3 loop is CASSLMDIHPYGYTF. CDR3 coding DNA: TGTGCCAGCAGCTTAATGGACATTCACCCTTATGGCTACACCTTC.

This clonotype was counted a few times. The V and J genes are TRBV20-1 and TRBJ2-5; 8 nucleotides agree with TRBD1. V lost 6 bases to trimming and J lost 6 bases; unmatched junction nucleotides: 9. Germline V CDR1 and CDR2: DFQATT, SNEGSKA (reference sequence). The CDR3 sequence is 13 residues long. CDR3: CSANRGVQKTQYF. Here the CDR3 DNA reads TGCAGTGCGAACAGGGGGGTTCAGAAGACCCAGTACTTC.

This clonotype was counted many times. The V and J genes are TRBV19 and TRBJ1-5, with TRBD1 identical over 7 bases. V shed 10 bases and J 5 bases; nucleotides not matched to a gene: 5. The germline CDR1 and CDR2 sequences are LNHDA and SQIVND (reference sequence). CDR3 length: 12 residues. The CDR3 region is CATTGDDQPQHF. The DNA of the CDR3 is TGTGCCACCACAGGGGATGATCAGCCCCAGCATTTT. Combining the CDR3 with reference TRBV19 and TRBJ1-5 gives the whole variable domain DGGITQSPKYLFRKEGQNVTLSCEQNLNHDAMYWYRQDPGQGLRLIYYSQIVNDFQKGDIAEGYSVSREKKESFPLTVTSAQKNPTAFYLCATTGDDQPQHFGDGTRLSIL.

The J gene is TRBJ1-3, the V gene TRBV20-1, with D unresolved. The CDR3 has 13 residues. Deletions cut 6 bases from V and 4 bases from J, with 13 bases between. CDR1 and CDR2 (germline): DFQATT, SNEGSKA (reference sequence). The CDR3 sequence: CSATGFEGNTIYF. The DNA of the CDR3 is TGCAGTGCCACCGGTTTCGAAGGAAACACCATATATTTT.

The CDR3 nucleotides are TGTGCCAGCAGTGAGGCCAGACGAGTACTAATCAATGAGCAGTTCTTC. Translated, it gives CASSEARRVLINEQFF. This chain links TRBV6-1 with TRBJ2-1, with no clear D. This CDR3 contains 16 residues. Trimming left V 3 bases short and J 6 bases short, with 18 bases between. CDR1 and CDR2 (germline): MNHNS, SASEGT.